Listed here are 26 T cell receptor beta chains from one sample, sequenced in a study of T-cell reconstitution after alpha-beta-depleted transplantation in children. Preparation of the TCRbeta library used unique molecular identifiers. A single record per CDR3 protein comes from TCRdb applying MiXCR to the PCR reads. The repertoire holds a few hundred thousand distinct CDR3 sequences, approximately 24% seen once, with 4.5% to 5.5% in the top ten. The sequencing here drew on PBMCs, mostly from graft donor cells, taken 360 days after TCRalphabeta/CD19-depleted stem cell transplant. The receptors stem from a female patient younger than 10 who had a stem cell transplant for congenital amegakaryocytic thrombocytopenia, so the T cells may come from the graft donor.

This clonotype was detected a few times. The chain uses TRBV7-2 and TRBJ2-7; TRBD1 is a possible D gene (5 bases). Trimming cost V 0 bases and J 0 bases, with 9 bases left between them. CDR3 length equals 15 residues. Germline CDR1 SGHTA, CDR2 FQGNSA. CDR3 amino acids: CASSLAADTSYEQYF. In nucleotides, the CDR3 is TGTGCCAGCAGCTTAGCTGCGGACACCTCCTACGAGCAGTACTTC.

This clonotype was counted a single time. The rearrangement joins TRBV7-8 to TRBJ2-2; D remains unclear. Germline assignment: CDR1 SGHVS and CDR2 FQNEAQ. The CDR3 is 16 amino acids. V was clipped by 5 bases and J by 6 bases, with 19 bases between them. This CDR3 reads CASSRLRGVGAGELFF. The CDR3 DNA follows: TGTGCCAGCAGCCGTCTTCGTGGGGTGGGCGCCGGGGAGCTGTTTTTT. Filled out from reference TRBV7-8 and TRBJ2-2, the complete variable domain reads GAGVSQSPRYKVAKRGQDVALRCDPISGHVSLFWYQQALGQGPEFLTYFQNEAQLDKSGLPSDRFFAERPEGSVSTLKIQRTQQEDSAVYLCASSRLRGVGAGELFFGEGSRLTVL.

The V call is TRBV7-9, the J call TRBJ1-5; D is unresolved. The CDR3 is 14 residues long. Germline V CDR1 and CDR2: SEHNR, FQNEAQ (reference sequence). The V and J ends lost 1 base and 4 bases respectively, with 8 bases between them. As DNA, the CDR3 is TGTGCCAGCAGCTTAGATACACGGAATCAGCCCCAGCATTTT. Amino acid sequence: CASSLDTRNQPQHF.

As DNA, the CDR3 is TGTGCCAGCTCACCACCGACAGTCCCCGGGGAGCTGTTTTTT. Translating gives CASSPPTVPGELFF. The V call is TRBV18, the J call TRBJ2-2; maybe TRBD1 (5 bases). The CDR3 has 14 amino acids. V shed 0 bases and J shed 6 bases, with 8 bases lying between them. Germline V gene sequence: CDR1 KGHSH, CDR2 LQKENI.

The J gene is TRBJ2-7, the V gene TRBV7-2; D possibly corresponds to TRBD2 (5 bases). V was shortened by 1 base and J by 7 bases, with 20 bases between the two germline ends. CDR1 and CDR2 from the germline V gene are SGHTA and FQGNSA. The CDR3 is 16 residues long. The CDR3 region has the DNA TGTGCCAGCAGCTTAGGGGCAAACTGGTTCTCGGGGGAGCAGTACTTC. Its translation is CASSLGANWFSGEQYF.

This clonotype was picked up a small number of times. The chain couples TRBV20-1 to TRBJ1-1; a weak D match, TRBD1 (6 bases). Germline lookup yields CDR1 DFQATT and CDR2 SNEGSKA (reference sequence). The CDR3 runs to 15 residues. This CDR3 reads CRRRLAGDMNTEAFF. The DNA of the CDR3 is TGCAGGAGGAGGCTAGCAGGGGACATGAACACTGAAGCTTTCTTT.

The chain is built from TRBV3-1 and TRBJ2-3; 10 bases agree with TRBD1. The CDR3 loop spans 17 amino acids. Germline V gene data show CDR1 as LGHDT and CDR2 as YNNKEL (reference sequence). Germline trimming cut 4 bases from V and 3 bases from J; bases unmatched to any gene: 10. Here the CDR3 DNA reads TGTGCCAGCAGCCTAGGACAGGGGGTAAGAAGGACAGATACGCAGTATTTT. Its translation is CASSLGQGVRRTDTQYF.

The chain recombines TRBV6-5 with TRBJ2-2; D is uncertain. There are 16 residues in the CDR3. CDR1 and CDR2 (germline): MNHEY, SVGAGI. V shed 2 bases and J shed 0 bases, with 10 bases lying between them. CDR3 bases: TGTGCCAGCAGTTACCGACTGACTCCGAACACCGGGGAGCTGTTTTTT. This sequence encodes CASSYRLTPNTGELFF.

This clonotype came up a few times. The J gene is TRBJ1-1, the V gene TRBV9; 7 nucleotides align to TRBD1. Losses at the gene ends were 4 bases for V and 7 bases for J; bases not matched to a gene: 13. Germline V gives CDR1 SGDLS, CDR2 YYNGEE. The length of the CDR3 is 15 residues. CDR3 sequence: CASSLRQGAGHEAFF. Written as DNA, the CDR3 is TGTGCCAGCAGCTTACGACAGGGCGCTGGTCATGAAGCTTTCTTT.

This clonotype was detected only once. The V and J genes are TRBV11-2 and TRBJ2-1; 14 bases are shared with TRBD2. The trim removed 4 bases at V and 4 bases at J, leaving 9 bases unmatched. In germline, CDR1 is SGHAT, CDR2 FQNNGV. CDR3 length: 18 amino acids. CDR3: CASSSGLAGVGVYNEQFF. DNA for the CDR3: TGTGCCAGCAGCTCGGGACTAGCGGGAGTTGGGGTTTACAATGAGCAGTTCTTC.

The chain joins TRBV7-2 to TRBJ2-7; D is perhaps TRBD2 (6 bases). The germline V gene has CDR1 SGHTA and CDR2 FQGNSA. The CDR3 has 15 amino acids. Trimming stripped 1 base from V and 3 bases from J, with 13 bases between. DNA for the CDR3: TGTGCCAGCAGCTTAGATGCGGGAATGGACTACGAGCAGTACTTC. It yields the protein CASSLDAGMDYEQYF.

The rearrangement joins TRBV29-1 to TRBJ2-3; 7 bases line up with TRBD1. The CDR3 is 19 residues long. V shed 0 bases and J 0 bases; nucleotides not matched to a gene: 15. Per the germline V gene, CDR1 is SQVTM and CDR2 is ANQGSEA. CDR3 protein: CSVEDPGTALTTSTDTQYF. As DNA, the CDR3 is TGCAGCGTTGAAGATCCGGGGACAGCGTTGACTACTAGCACAGATACGCAGTATTTT.

This clonotype was found a few times. This rearrangement joins TRBV12-3 or TRBV12-4 to TRBJ2-7; D not resolved. Trimming cost V 0 bases and J 0 bases, with 27 bases left between them. The length of the CDR3 is 21 residues. The CDR3 sequence is CASSLAQFDHMSESSSYEQYF. The CDR3, as DNA: TGTGCCAGCAGTTTAGCCCAATTCGACCATATGAGCGAGAGTAGCTCCTACGAGCAGTACTTC.

Note on this clonotype: One end of the junction fails to match germline, which may point to a read error. CDR3 loop: CATSYYRESGTEAFF. The CDR3 nucleotides are TGTGCCACCAGTTACTACAGGGAGAGCGGCACTGAAGCTTTCTTT. The V call is TRBV28, the J call TRBJ1-1, with D perhaps matching TRBD1 (6 bases). CDR3 length: 15 residues. Germline CDR1 reads MDHEN; CDR2 reads SYDVKM.

This clonotype was seen a few times. This chain uses TRBV20-1 with TRBJ2-3, with D possibly being TRBD2 (6 bases). V shed 3 bases and J shed 2 bases, with 15 bases lying between them. Per the germline V gene, CDR1 is DFQATT and CDR2 is SNEGSKA (reference sequence). The CDR3 length is 15 residues. In DNA, the CDR3 is TGCAGTGCTAGTTGGCTAGCGTTCCTCACAGATACGCAGTATTTT. Residues: CSASWLAFLTDTQYF.

This sequence joins TRBV29-1 and TRBJ2-1; D possibly corresponds to TRBD2 (5 bases). CDR1 and CDR2 from the germline V gene are SQVTM and ANQGSEA. Trimming shortened V by 3 bases and J by 8 bases, and 8 bases separated the two germline ends. The CDR3 extends over 11 amino acids. CDR3 coding DNA: TGCAGCGTTGATAGCGTCTATGAGCAGTTCTTC. It encodes CSVDSVYEQFF.

The chain joins TRBV29-1 to TRBJ2-1; 13 bases agree with TRBD2. After removal of 6 bases from V and 1 base from J, the junction contained 6 bases not matched to a gene. CDR1 is SQVTM and CDR2 is ANQGSEA in the germline V gene. This CDR3 has 16 amino acids. The CDR3 loop reads CSVEGGLAGSYNEQFF. CDR3 in DNA: TGCAGCGTCGAGGGGGGACTAGCGGGGTCCTACAATGAGCAGTTCTTC.

The chain carries TRBV12-3 or TRBV12-4 and TRBJ2-7, with TRBD1 matching over 9 bases. This CDR3 region has 14 residues. Trimming cost V 8 bases and J 4 bases; bases outside gene matches: 9. This CDR3 is CASRGTGKMYEQYF. Written as DNA, the CDR3 is TGTGCCAGCCGGGGGACAGGGAAAATGTACGAGCAGTACTTC.

The chain has TRBV6-1 and TRBJ2-2; D is possibly TRBD1 (8 bases). Trimming removed 4 bases at V and 3 bases at J, with 15 bases between. This CDR3 has 16 residues. Germline CDR1 is MNHNS and CDR2 is SASEGT. The CDR3 reads CASSANRGGDTGELFF. The CDR3, as DNA: TGTGCCAGCAGTGCCAACAGGGGGGGAGACACCGGGGAGCTGTTTTTT.

V usage is TRBV30 and J usage is TRBJ1-5; D is unresolved. In germline, CDR1 is GTSNPN, CDR2 SVGIG (reference sequence). V gave up 3 bases and J gave up 7 bases, with 10 bases separating them. The length of the CDR3 is 12 residues. The CDR3 sequence is CAWSPGRQPQHF. CDR3 coding DNA: TGTGCCTGGAGCCCCGGGAGACAGCCCCAGCATTTT. Full variable domain (rest looked up from reference TRBV30 and TRBJ1-5): SQTIHQWPATLVQPVGSPLSLECTVEGTSNPNLYWYRQAAGRGLQLLFYSVGIGQISSEVPQNLSASRPQDRQFILSSKKLLLSDSGFYLCAWSPGRQPQHFGDGTRLSIL.

Ten or more counts support this clonotype. The chain uses TRBV12-3 or TRBV12-4 and TRBJ2-5; 7 nucleotides align to TRBD1. The trim removed 6 bases at V and 9 bases at J, leaving 10 bases unmatched. This CDR3 has 13 residues. The CDR3 nucleotides read TGTGCCAGCAGCCCCGGGACAGCAGGGGCCCAGTACTTC. Its protein product is CASSPGTAGAQYF.

This clonotype appeared once. The CDR3 nucleotides read TGTGCCAGCAGCCCTGCGGTCGGGCCCCAGCATTTT. The encoded protein is CASSPAVGPQHF. J is TRBJ1-5 and V is TRBV7-6; D unclear. Deletions cut 5 bases from V and 9 bases from J, with 11 bases between. The CDR3 extends over 12 amino acids. Germline lookup yields CDR1 SGHVS and CDR2 FNYEAQ.

This rearrangement joins TRBV6-1 to TRBJ1-3, with D perhaps TRBD1 (5 bases). The CDR3 covers 13 residues. With 7 bases removed from V and 5 bases from J, the gap between germline ends came to 12 bases. Germline V CDR1 and CDR2: MNHNS, SASEGT. CDR3 amino acids: CASKTKGRNTIYF. DNA for the CDR3: TGTGCCAGCAAGACAAAGGGGCGAAACACCATATATTTT.

V and J are TRBV10-3 and TRBJ2-7; D possibly corresponds to TRBD2 (5 bases). CDR3 size: 14 residues. The germline V gene encodes CDR1 ENHRY and CDR2 SYGVKD. Trimming cost V 7 bases and J 5 bases, with 18 bases left between them. CDR3 in amino acids: CAIKTNLLGNEQYF. In DNA form, the CDR3 reads TGTGCCATCAAGACGAACCTCCTCGGGAACGAGCAGTACTTC.

This clonotype was counted only a few times. The junction departs from germline at one end; a sequencing error may be responsible. The CDR3 is CVSSLGVRGPQETQYF. CDR3 bases: TGCGTCAGCAGCTTGGGAGTTCGGGGGCCTCAAGAGACCCAGTACTTC. The chain couples TRBV5-1 to TRBJ2-5; either TRBD1 or TRBD2 may fit D (6 bases each). Germline V lookup: CDR1 SGHRS, CDR2 YFSETQ. This CDR3 is 16 amino acids long.

This clonotype was counted only a few times. The J gene is TRBJ2-1, the V gene TRBV20-1; 8 positions agree with TRBD2. Trimming at V came to 6 bases and at J to 8 bases, leaving 21 bases not matched to a gene. Germline V gene lookup returns CDR1 DFQATT and CDR2 SNEGSKA (reference sequence). CDR3 length: 17 residues. CDR3 DNA: TGCAGTGCCCTGACTAGCGTCTTCGGGATAGGGGGATATGAGCAGTTCTTC. Encoded protein: CSALTSVFGIGGYEQFF.